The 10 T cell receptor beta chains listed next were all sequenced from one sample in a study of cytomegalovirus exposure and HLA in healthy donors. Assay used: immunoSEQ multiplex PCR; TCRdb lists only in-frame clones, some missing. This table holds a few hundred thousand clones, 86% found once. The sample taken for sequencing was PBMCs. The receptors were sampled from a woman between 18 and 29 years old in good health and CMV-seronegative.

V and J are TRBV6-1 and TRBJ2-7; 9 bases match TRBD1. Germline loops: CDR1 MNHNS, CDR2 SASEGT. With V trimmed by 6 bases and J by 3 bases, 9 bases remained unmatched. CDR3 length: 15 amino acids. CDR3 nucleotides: TGTGCCAGCAGGCCAGCACGGACAGGGGACTACGAGCAGTACTTC. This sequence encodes CASRPARTGDYEQYF.

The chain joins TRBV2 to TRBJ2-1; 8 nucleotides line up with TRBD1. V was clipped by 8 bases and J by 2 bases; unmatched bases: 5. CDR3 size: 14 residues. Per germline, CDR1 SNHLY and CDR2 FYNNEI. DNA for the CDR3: TGTGCCAGCTCAGACAGGGGTACCTACAATGAGCAGTTCTTC. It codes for CASSDRGTYNEQFF. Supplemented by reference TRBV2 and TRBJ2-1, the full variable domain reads EPEVTQTPSHQVTQMGQEVILRCVPISNHLYFYWYRQILGQKVEFLVSFYNNEISEKSEIFDDQFSVERPDGSNFTLKIRSTKLEDSAMYFCASSDRGTYNEQFFGPGTRLTVL.

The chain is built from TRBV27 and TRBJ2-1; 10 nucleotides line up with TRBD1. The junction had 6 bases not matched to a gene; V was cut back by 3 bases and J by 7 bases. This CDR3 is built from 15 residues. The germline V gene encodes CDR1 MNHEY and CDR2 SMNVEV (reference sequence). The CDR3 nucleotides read TGTGCCAGCAGTTTCCCGGGGACAGGGGTTAATGAGCAGTTCTTC. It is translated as CASSFPGTGVNEQFF.

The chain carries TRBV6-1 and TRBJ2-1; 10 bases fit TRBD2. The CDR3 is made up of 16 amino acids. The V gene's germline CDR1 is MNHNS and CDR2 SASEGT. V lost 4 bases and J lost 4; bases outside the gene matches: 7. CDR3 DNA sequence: TGTGCCAGCAGTGTGCTCACTAGCGGGGTATACAATGAGCAGTTCTTC. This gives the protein CASSVLTSGVYNEQFF.

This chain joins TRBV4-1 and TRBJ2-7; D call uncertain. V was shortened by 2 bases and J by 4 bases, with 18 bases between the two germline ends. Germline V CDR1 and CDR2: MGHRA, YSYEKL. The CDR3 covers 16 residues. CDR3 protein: CASSQFHRIPGYEQYF. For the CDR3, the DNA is TGCGCCAGCAGCCAATTCCACAGAATTCCTGGGTACGAGCAGTACTTC.

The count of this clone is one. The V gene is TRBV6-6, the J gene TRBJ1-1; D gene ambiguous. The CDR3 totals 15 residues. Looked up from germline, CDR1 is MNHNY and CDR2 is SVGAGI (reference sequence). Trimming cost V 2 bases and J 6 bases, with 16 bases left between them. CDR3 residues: CASSYVRELKAEAFF. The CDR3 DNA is TGTGCCAGCAGTTACGTAAGGGAGCTAAAGGCTGAAGCTTTCTTT.

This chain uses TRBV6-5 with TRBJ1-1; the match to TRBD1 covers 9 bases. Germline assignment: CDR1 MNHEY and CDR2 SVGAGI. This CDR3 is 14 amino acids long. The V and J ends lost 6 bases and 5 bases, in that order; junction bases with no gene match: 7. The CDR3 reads CASRTGQGVTEAFF. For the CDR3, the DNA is TGTGCCAGCAGAACGGGACAGGGAGTTACTGAAGCTTTCTTT.

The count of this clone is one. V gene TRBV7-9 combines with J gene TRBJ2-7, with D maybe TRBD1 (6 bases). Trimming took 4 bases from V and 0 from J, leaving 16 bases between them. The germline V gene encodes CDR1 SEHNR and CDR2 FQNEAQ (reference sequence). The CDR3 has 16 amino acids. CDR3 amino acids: CASSSWGTDSSYEQYF. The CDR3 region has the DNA TGTGCCAGCAGCTCTTGGGGGACGGACAGCTCCTACGAGCAGTACTTC.

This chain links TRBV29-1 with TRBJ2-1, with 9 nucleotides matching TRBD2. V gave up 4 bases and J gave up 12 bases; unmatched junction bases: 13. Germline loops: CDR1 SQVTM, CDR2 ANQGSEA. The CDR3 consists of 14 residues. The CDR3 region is CSVASAGGLAGQFF. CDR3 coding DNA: TGCAGCGTTGCGTCAGCGGGAGGATTGGCGGGGCAGTTCTTC.

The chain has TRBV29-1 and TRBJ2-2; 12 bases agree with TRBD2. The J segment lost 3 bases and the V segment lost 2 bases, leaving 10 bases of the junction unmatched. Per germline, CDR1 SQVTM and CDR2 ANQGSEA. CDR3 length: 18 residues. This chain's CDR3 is CSVERREASGRDTGELFF. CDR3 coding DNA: TGCAGCGTTGAAAGAAGGGAGGCTAGCGGGAGGGACACCGGGGAGCTGTTTTTT.